Below are 7 T cell receptor beta chains sequenced from a single sample in a study of T cells after yellow fever vaccination. TCRdb re-called the 5' RACE reads through MiXCR, storing one row per CDR3 protein. The data show approximately 450,000 distinct CDR3 sequences, 18% seen once. This specimen consisted of PBMCs, obtained before the yellow fever booster vaccination. Receptors were obtained from a man aged 18-30 years who received the YFV17D yellow fever vaccine.

V and J are TRBV20-1 and TRBJ1-1; D unclear. CDR3 length: 14 residues. Germline V CDR1 and CDR2: DFQATT, SNEGSKA (reference sequence). Trimming took 5 bases from V and 6 from J, leaving 19 bases between them. In DNA, the CDR3 is TGCAGTGCTCACCTAGGGCGGGAGAGCGCTGAAGCTTTCTTT. Residues: CSAHLGRESAEAFF.

This clonotype was counted only a few times. The rearrangement links TRBV27 to TRBJ2-3, with D possibly matching TRBD2 (7 bases). V lost 6 bases, J lost 0 bases, and 22 bases lay in between. This CDR3 comprises 18 residues. Germline CDR1 is MNHEY and CDR2 is SMNVEV (reference sequence). The CDR3 bases are TGTGCCAGCAGCCGGCGGGGGCCCGCTAGTTCTAGCACAGATACGCAGTATTTT. This codes for CASSRRGPASSSTDTQYF.

This clonotype showed up just a few times. The chain links TRBV7-2 to TRBJ1-3; no reliable D call. Germline assignment: CDR1 SGHTA and CDR2 FQGNSA. V was trimmed by 4 bases and J by 0 bases, leaving 10 bases between them. This CDR3 is 15 amino acids long. The CDR3 region is CASSSSAASGNTIYF. The DNA for the CDR3 is TGTGCCAGCAGCTCGTCGGCGGCCTCTGGAAACACCATATATTTT.

The chain couples TRBV28 to TRBJ1-2; tentatively, D is TRBD1 (5 bases). V was trimmed by 3 bases and J by 4 bases, leaving 12 bases between them. This CDR3 has 14 residues. Germline CDR1 and CDR2: MDHEN and SYDVKM. This CDR3 reads CASSFRGRVYGYTF. CDR3 sequence (DNA): TGTGCCAGCAGTTTTAGGGGACGGGTCTATGGCTACACCTTC.

The chain recombines TRBV5-1 with TRBJ1-2; D unclear. The germline V gene has CDR1 SGHRS and CDR2 YFSETQ. The CDR3 is made up of 15 amino acids. Between the trimmed V and J ends, which lost 5 bases and 0 bases, there was a span of 14 bases. The DNA for the CDR3 is TGCGCCAGCAGGAGACACCAAGGCCCTAACTATGGCTACACCTTC. Its protein product is CASRRHQGPNYGYTF.

The chain is built from TRBV20-1 and TRBJ2-2, with 7 bases lining up with TRBD1. CDR1 is DFQATT, CDR2 SNEGSKA, per germline (reference sequence). The J segment lost 4 bases and the V segment lost 1 base, leaving 3 bases of the junction unmatched. The CDR3 runs 14 residues. This chain's CDR3 is CSARVDRATGELFF. CDR3 in DNA: TGCAGTGCTAGAGTAGACAGGGCCACCGGGGAGCTGTTTTTT.

This clonotype has ten or more counts. The chain joins TRBV20-1 to TRBJ2-7, with TRBD2 matching over 8 bases. The CDR3 length is 18 residues. Trimming took 1 base from V and 2 from J; bases not matched to a gene: 16. The germline CDR1 and CDR2 sequences are DFQATT and SNEGSKA (reference sequence). The DNA for the CDR3 is TGCAGTGCTAGAGCCCCCAGGCTAGCGGGTGCTGATCCCTACGAGCAGTACGTC. Amino acid sequence: CSARAPRLAGADPYEQYV.